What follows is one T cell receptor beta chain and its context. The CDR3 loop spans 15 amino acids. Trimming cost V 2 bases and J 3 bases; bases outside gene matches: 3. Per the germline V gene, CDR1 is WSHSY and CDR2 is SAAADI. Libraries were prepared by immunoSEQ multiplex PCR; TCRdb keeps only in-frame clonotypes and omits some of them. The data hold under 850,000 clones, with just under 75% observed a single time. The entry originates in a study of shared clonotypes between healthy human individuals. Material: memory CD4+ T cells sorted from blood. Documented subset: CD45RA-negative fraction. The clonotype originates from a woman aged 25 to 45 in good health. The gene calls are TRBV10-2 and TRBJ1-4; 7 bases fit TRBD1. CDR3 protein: CASSEQGVPNEKLFF. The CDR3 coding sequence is TGCGCCAGCAGTGAGCAGGGGGTTCCTAATGAAAAACTGTTTTTT.